This T cell receptor beta chain originates from a study of shared clonotypes between healthy human individuals. Background on the study: Per donor, three plates held CD4 naive cells, three held CD4 memory, two held CD8 naive and one held CD8 memory.

V dropped 0 bases and J dropped 6 bases, with 17 bases sitting between them. Germline V CDR1 and CDR2: MNHEY, SVGAGI. The CDR3 spans 16 residues. It was CD45RO-negative cells, positively selected for CCR7, that made up naive CD8 cells, with terminally differentiated effector memory CD45RA+ cells excluded. Donors, healthy HIV-negative adults, lacked recent acute infections or vaccinations. Assay: immunoSEQ multiplex PCR; the TCRdb copy retains only in-frame clones and omits some. This table has some 2,100,000 clones, approximately 94% appearing once. The rearrangement joins TRBV6-5 to TRBJ1-2; no clear D. Input material: naive CD8+ T cells from PBMCs. The clonotype was recovered from a man between 18 and 35 years old in good health. Some clones in this sample may be carry-over from other donors' samples. CDR3 amino acids: CASSYSRFGGVDGYTF. DNA for the CDR3: TGTGCCAGCAGTTACTCGAGGTTTGGTGGCGTCGATGGCTACACCTTC.